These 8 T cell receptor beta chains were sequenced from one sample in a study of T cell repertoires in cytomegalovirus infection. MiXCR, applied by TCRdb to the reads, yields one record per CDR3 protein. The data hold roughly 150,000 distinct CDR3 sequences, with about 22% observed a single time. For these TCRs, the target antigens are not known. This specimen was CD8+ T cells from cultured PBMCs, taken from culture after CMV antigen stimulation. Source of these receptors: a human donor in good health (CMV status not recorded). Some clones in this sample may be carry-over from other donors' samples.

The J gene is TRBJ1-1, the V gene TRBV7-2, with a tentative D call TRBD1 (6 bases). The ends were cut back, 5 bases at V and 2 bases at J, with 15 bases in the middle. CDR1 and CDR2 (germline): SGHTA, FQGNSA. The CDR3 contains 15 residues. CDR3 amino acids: CASSTSTGRNTEAFF. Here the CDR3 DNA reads TGTGCCAGCAGCACCTCGACAGGACGCAACACTGAAGCTTTCTTT.

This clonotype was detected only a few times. This CDR3 is CASSQETVTYNEQFF. The DNA for the CDR3 is TGCGCCAGCAGCCAAGAGACGGTGACCTACAATGAGCAGTTCTTC. The chain joins TRBV4-1 to TRBJ2-1; no reliable D call. This CDR3 is 15 amino acids long. V gave up 0 bases and J gave up 2 bases, with 8 bases separating them. The germline CDR1 and CDR2 sequences are MGHRA and YSYEKL.

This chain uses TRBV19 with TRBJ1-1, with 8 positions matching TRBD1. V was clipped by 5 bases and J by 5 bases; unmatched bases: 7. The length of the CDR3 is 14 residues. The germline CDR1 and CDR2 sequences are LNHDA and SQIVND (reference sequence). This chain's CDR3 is CASSGRGPRTEAFF. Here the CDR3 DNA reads TGTGCCAGTAGTGGCAGGGGGCCGCGGACTGAAGCTTTCTTT.

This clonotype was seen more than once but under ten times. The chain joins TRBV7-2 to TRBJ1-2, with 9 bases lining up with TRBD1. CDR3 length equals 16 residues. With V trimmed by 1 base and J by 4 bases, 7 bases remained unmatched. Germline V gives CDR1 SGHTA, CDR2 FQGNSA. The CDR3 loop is CASSLGWDRAFYGYTF. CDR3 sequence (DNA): TGTGCCAGCAGCTTAGGCTGGGACAGGGCGTTCTATGGCTACACCTTC.

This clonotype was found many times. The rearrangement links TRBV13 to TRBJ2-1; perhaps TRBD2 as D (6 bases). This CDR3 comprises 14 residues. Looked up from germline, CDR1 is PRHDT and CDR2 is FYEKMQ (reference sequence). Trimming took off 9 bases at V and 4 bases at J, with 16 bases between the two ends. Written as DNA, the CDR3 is TGTGCCAGGGGCCCGCGCGGGGTTTACAATGAGCAGTTCTTC. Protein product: CARGPRGVYNEQFF.

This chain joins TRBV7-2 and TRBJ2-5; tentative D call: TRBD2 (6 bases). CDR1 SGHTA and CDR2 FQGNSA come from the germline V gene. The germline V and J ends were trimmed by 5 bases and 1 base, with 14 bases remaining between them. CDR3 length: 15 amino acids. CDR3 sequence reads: CASSHRLGAQETQYF. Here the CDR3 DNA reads TGTGCCAGCAGCCATAGACTAGGCGCCCAAGAGACCCAGTACTTC.

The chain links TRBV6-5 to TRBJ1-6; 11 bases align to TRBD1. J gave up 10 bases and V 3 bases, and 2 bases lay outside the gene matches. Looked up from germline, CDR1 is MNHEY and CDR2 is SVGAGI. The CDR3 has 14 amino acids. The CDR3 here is CASSYGTGGSPLHF. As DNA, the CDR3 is TGTGCCAGCAGTTATGGGACAGGGGGATCACCCCTCCACTTT.

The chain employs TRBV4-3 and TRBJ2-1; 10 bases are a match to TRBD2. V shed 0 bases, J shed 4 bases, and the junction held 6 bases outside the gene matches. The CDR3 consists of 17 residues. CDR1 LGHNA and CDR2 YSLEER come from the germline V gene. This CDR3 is CASSQDLAGASYNEQFF. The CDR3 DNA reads TGCGCCAGCAGCCAAGACCTAGCGGGGGCTTCGTACAATGAGCAGTTCTTC.